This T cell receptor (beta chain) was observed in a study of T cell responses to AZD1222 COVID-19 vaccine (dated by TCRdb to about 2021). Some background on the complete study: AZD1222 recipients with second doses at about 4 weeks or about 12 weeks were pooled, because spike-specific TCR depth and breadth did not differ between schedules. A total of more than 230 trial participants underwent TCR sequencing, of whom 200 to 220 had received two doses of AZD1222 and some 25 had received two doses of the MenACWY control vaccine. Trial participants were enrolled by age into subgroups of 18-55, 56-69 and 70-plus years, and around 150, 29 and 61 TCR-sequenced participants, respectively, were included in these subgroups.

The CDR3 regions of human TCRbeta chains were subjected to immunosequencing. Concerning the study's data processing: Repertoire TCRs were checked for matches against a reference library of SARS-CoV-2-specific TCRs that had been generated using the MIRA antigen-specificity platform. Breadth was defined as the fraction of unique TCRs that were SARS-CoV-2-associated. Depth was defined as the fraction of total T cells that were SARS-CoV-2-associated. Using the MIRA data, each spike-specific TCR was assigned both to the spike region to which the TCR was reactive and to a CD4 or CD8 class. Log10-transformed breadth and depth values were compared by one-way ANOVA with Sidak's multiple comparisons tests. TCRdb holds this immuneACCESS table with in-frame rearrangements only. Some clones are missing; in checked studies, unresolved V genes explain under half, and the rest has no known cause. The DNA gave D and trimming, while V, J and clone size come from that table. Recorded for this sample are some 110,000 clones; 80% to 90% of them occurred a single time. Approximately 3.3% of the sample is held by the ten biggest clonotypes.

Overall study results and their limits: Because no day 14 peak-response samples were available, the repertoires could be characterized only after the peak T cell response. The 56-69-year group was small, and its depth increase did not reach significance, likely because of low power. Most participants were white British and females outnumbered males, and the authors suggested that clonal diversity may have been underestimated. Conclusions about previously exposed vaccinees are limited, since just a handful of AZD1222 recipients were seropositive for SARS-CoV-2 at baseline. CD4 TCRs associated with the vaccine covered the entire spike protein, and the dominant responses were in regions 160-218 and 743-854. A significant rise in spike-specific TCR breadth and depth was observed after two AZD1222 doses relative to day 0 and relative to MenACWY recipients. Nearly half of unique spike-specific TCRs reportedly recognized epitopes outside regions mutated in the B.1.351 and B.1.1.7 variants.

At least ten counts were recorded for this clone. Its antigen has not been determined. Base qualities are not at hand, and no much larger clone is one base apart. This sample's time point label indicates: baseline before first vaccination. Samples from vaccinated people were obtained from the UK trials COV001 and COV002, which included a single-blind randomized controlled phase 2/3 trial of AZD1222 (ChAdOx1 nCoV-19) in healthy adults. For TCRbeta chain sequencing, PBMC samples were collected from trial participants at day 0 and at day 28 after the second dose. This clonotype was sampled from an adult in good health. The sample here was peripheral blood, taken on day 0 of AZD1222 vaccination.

The CDR3 amino acid sequence is: CASSWGTSGRDTGELFF. The sequence in DNA is TGTGCCAGCAGTTGGGGGACTAGCGGGAGGGACACCGGGGAGCTGTTTTTT. The chain is made from TRBV27 and TRBJ2-2, with 16 bases matching TRBD2. V ends up 4 bases short and J 3 bases short, with an unmatched junction base count of 2. The germline V gene (reference sequence) supplies CDR1 MNHEY and CDR2 SMNVEV. Including the terminal cysteine and phenylalanine, the CDR3 comprises 17 residues. The CDR3 DNA has 51 bases and is translated from base 1.